The sequence of this T cell receptor beta chain was determined in a study of blood T cell repertoires in COVID-19. Only in-frame clones appear in the TCRdb table, and some are missing; sequencing was by immunoSEQ multiplex PCR. Here the sample spans about 87,000 clones, around three quarters being singletons. V lost 5 bases, J lost 7 bases, and 17 bases lay in between. The V gene's germline CDR1 is SGHTA and CDR2 FQGNSA. This CDR3 has 14 amino acids. Sequencing used peripheral blood. This chain links TRBV7-2 with TRBJ2-5; D possibly corresponds to TRBD1 (6 bases). The TCR was taken from a woman between 45 and 65 years old with acute or convalescent COVID-19. CDR3: CASSPDLGRGTQYF. The CDR3 DNA reads TGTGCCAGCAGCCCAGACTTGGGCAGGGGGACCCAGTACTTC.